This TCR beta chain was obtained from a study of OX40 agonist ivuxolimab in advanced cancers. Study-wide context: The dose-escalation cohort had hepatocellular carcinoma, melanoma, renal cell or head and neck cancer. Partial responses occurred in Three dose-escalation patients, one with hepatocellular carcinoma and two with cutaneous melanoma. Study outcomes and limitations: There were also nonresponders showing low normalized T-cell clonal expansion.

Generated by immunoSEQ multiplex PCR, the TCRdb table keeps only in-frame clones and is missing some. The table includes approximately 90,000 clones, around 87% detected once. Comments on this clone: Its antigen remains unidentified. The junction does not match germline at one end; this may be a read error.

CDR3 length: 13 residues. CDR1 and CDR2 (germline): SNHLY, FYNNEI. Patients were ruled out by autoimmune disease history or systemic immunosuppression. The J gene is TRBJ2-5, the V gene TRBV2, with TRBD2 matching 7 bases. This specimen was CD4+ or CD8+ T cells sorted from blood, taken in a trial of the OX40 agonist ivuxolimab. The TCR originated in an adult with an advanced solid tumor such as melanoma, head and neck, liver or kidney cancer. The CDR3 DNA reads as TGTGCCGGCAGGCGGGAGAAACAAGAGACCCAGTACTTC. Translated, it gives CAGRREKQETQYF.